The clone carrying this T cell receptor beta chain has a count of ten or more. These data originate in a study of early T cells in non-severe SARS-CoV-2 infection. Each cDNA molecule carried a unique molecular identifier. TCRdb fed the 5' RACE reads into MiXCR, producing one record per CDR3 protein. The sample consists of some 76,000 distinct CDR3 sequences, around 15% of them appearing once. Sequenced material: whole blood. The clonotype was recovered from an adult who was a healthcare worker with PCR-confirmed SARS-CoV-2 infection or an uninfected control (not recorded which).

In nucleotides, the CDR3 is TGCGCCAGCAGCCAAGTATCAGGGGGCCGGGGCGAGCAGTACTTC. Translating it yields CASSQVSGGRGEQYF. This chain joins TRBV4-3 and TRBJ2-7; 8 bases map to TRBD1. The CDR3 is 15 amino acids. J lost 6 bases, V lost 1 base, and 8 bases had no gene match. Germline loops: CDR1 LGHNA, CDR2 YSLEER.